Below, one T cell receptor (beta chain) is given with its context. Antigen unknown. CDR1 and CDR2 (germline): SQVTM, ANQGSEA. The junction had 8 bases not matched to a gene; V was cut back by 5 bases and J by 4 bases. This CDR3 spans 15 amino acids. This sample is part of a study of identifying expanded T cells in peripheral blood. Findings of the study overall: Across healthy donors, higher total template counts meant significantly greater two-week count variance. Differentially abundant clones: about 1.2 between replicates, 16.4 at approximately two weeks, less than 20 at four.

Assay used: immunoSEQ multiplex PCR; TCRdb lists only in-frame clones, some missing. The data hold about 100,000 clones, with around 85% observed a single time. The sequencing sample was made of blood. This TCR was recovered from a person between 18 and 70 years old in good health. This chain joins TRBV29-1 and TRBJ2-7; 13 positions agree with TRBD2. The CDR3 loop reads CSVWGGLAGPYEQYF. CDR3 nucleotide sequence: TGCAGCGTTTGGGGGGGACTAGCGGGACCGTACGAGCAGTACTTC.